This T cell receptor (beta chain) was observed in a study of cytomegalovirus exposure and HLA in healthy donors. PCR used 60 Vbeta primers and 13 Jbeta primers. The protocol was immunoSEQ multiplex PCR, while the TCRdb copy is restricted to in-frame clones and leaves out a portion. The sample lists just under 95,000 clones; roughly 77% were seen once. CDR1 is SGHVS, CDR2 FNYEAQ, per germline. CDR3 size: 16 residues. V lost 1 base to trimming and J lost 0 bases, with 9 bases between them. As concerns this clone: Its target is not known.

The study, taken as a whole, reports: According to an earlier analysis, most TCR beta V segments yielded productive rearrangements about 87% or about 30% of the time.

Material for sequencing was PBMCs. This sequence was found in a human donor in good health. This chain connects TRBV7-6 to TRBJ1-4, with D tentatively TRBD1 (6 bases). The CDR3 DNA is TGTGCCAGCAGCTTAGTAGCAGGGGCAACTAATGAAAAACTGTTTTTT. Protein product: CASSLVAGATNEKLFF.